A single sample is the source of the 32 T cell receptor beta chains below, sequenced in a study of cytomegalovirus exposure and HLA in healthy donors. Primers included in the PCR were 60 Vbeta and 13 Jbeta primers. The data were produced by immunoSEQ multiplex PCR, yet TCRdb's version contains in-frame clones alone and is incomplete. The top ten hold approximately 14% of the sample, which has 150,000 to 200,000 clones, approximately 80% seen once. Source material: PBMCs. These receptor sequences come from a woman aged 40 to 49 in good health and CMV-seronegative.

The V call is TRBV25-1, the J call TRBJ1-2; D unclear. V lost 0 bases to trimming and J lost 5 bases, with 10 bases between them. The germline V gene encodes CDR1 MGHDK and CDR2 SYGVNS. This CDR3 spans 14 amino acids. The CDR3: CASSEYEGPYGYTF. The CDR3 coding sequence is TGTGCCAGCAGTGAATATGAGGGTCCATATGGCTACACCTTC.

The chain carries TRBV4-3 and TRBJ2-2; tentatively, D is TRBD1 (5 bases). Germline loops: CDR1 LGHNA, CDR2 YSLEER. The CDR3 contains 15 residues. With 1 base removed from V and 7 bases from J, the gap between germline ends came to 13 bases. As DNA, the CDR3 is TGCGCCAGCAGCCAAGGTGCAGGGTCTGGCGGGGAGCTGTTTTTT. Amino acid sequence: CASSQGAGSGGELFF.

This clone was found a few times. The chain joins TRBV7-8 to TRBJ2-2; weak D call: TRBD1 (5 bases). Trimming took 5 bases from V and 8 from J, leaving 9 bases between them. Per germline, CDR1 SGHVS and CDR2 FQNEAQ. This CDR3 region has 12 residues. CDR3: CASSPQAGELFF. The CDR3, as DNA: TGTGCCAGCAGCCCACAGGCTGGGGAGCTGTTTTTT.

The chain combines TRBV6-5 with TRBJ1-1, with D possibly being TRBD1 (6 bases). Deletions cut 5 bases from V and 1 base from J, with 14 bases between. Germline V gene data show CDR1 as MNHEY and CDR2 as SVGAGI. The CDR3 has 15 amino acids. This CDR3 reads CASSGWDTKNTEAFF. The CDR3 bases are TGTGCCAGCAGTGGGTGGGACACGAAGAACACTGAAGCTTTCTTT.

This clone is a singleton in its sample. This chain uses TRBV7-7 with TRBJ2-5; TRBD2 might be the D (5 bases). The germline V gene has CDR1 SSHAT and CDR2 FNYEAQ (reference sequence). V gave up 2 bases and J gave up 2 bases, with 6 bases separating them. The CDR3 is 13 amino acids. The CDR3 here is CASSLSGQETQYF. The CDR3, as DNA: TGTGCCAGCAGCTTATCGGGGCAAGAGACCCAGTACTTC.

V and J are TRBV2 and TRBJ1-2; 8 bases are shared with TRBD1. Germline V gene lookup returns CDR1 SNHLY and CDR2 FYNNEI. The V segment lost 7 bases and the J segment 8 bases; nucleotides outside the gene matches: 9. The CDR3 contains 13 residues. CDR3 amino acids: CASKSQGAAGYTF. CDR3 DNA sequence: TGTGCCAGCAAGAGTCAGGGGGCGGCCGGCTACACCTTC. The variable domain in full, completed from reference TRBV2 and TRBJ1-2, reads EPEVTQTPSHQVTQMGQEVILRCVPISNHLYFYWYRQILGQKVEFLVSFYNNEISEKSEIFDDQFSVERPDGSNFTLKIRSTKLEDSAMYFCASKSQGAAGYTFGSGTRLTVV.

This clone is a singleton in its sample. Other nucleotide sequences from this sample produce the same CDR3. The chain uses TRBV7-9 and TRBJ1-2, with TRBD1 as a possible D gene (5 bases). V lost 6 bases, J lost 4 bases, and 21 bases lay in between. Germline V gene data show CDR1 as SEHNR and CDR2 as FQNEAQ (reference sequence). The CDR3 length is 16 residues. The CDR3 protein is CASRLMGQELIYGYTF. CDR3 nucleotides: TGTGCCAGCAGACTCATGGGGCAGGAGTTGATCTATGGCTACACCTTC.

The chain recombines TRBV5-7 with TRBJ1-2; TRBD1 aligns across 8 bases. TRBV5-7 falls under the ORF class, with uncertain function. V dropped 2 bases and J dropped 7; count of bases not matched to a gene: 13. This CDR3 comprises 16 residues. The CDR3 DNA reads TGTGCCAGCAGCTTAAGTGTGACAGGGGACCAGATTGGCTACACCTTC. Amino acid sequence: CASSLSVTGDQIGYTF.

V is TRBV6-5 and J is TRBJ2-4; D is uncertain. From germline, CDR1 is MNHEY and CDR2 SVGAGI. Between the trimmed V and J ends, which lost 5 bases and 0 bases, there was a span of 11 bases. CDR3 length equals 15 residues. CDR3 coding DNA: TGTGCCAGCAGTGCCGGTGATTTAGCCAAAAACATTCAGTACTTC. Translating gives CASSAGDLAKNIQYF.

The chain joins TRBV7-2 to TRBJ1-2; 9 bases align to TRBD1. The CDR3 length is 13 residues. Germline V gives CDR1 SGHTA, CDR2 FQGNSA. Unmatched junction bases numbered 6, after V lost 6 bases and J lost 7 bases. The CDR3 nucleotides are TGTGCCAGCAGTCCTGGACAGGGGAGTGGCTACACCTTC. It is translated as CASSPGQGSGYTF.

The chain links TRBV27 to TRBJ2-7, with D tentatively TRBD2 (6 bases). The CDR3 totals 14 residues. V lost 6 bases and J lost 4, with 16 bases in between. Germline V gene lookup returns CDR1 MNHEY and CDR2 SMNVEV (reference sequence). This CDR3 is CASSSGVRGYEQYF. The CDR3 DNA reads TGTGCCAGCAGCTCCGGGGTACGGGGGTACGAGCAGTACTTC.

Written as DNA, the CDR3 is TGCGCCAGCAGCCAGTTGGACAGGGGTAAGGGAAATCAGCCCCAGCATTTT. Amino acids: CASSQLDRGKGNQPQHF. The chain is built from TRBV4-1 and TRBJ1-5; TRBD1 aligns across 9 bases. V trimming: 3 bases; J trimming: 4 bases; junction bases outside the gene matches: 10. Per the germline V gene, CDR1 is MGHRA and CDR2 is YSYEKL. The CDR3 runs to 17 residues.

This chain connects TRBV10-3 to TRBJ1-5; TRBD1 agrees at 10 bases. Per germline, CDR1 ENHRY and CDR2 SYGVKD. The junction had 5 bases not matched to a gene; V was cut back by 6 bases and J by 3 bases. This CDR3 region has 15 residues. The CDR3 sequence: CAIRSDRGNNQPQHF. CDR3 in DNA: TGTGCCATCAGGTCGGACAGGGGGAACAATCAGCCCCAGCATTTT.

The chain uses TRBV4-3 and TRBJ2-6; TRBD1 aligns across 10 bases. The germline CDR1 and CDR2 sequences are LGHNA and YSLEER. V shed 1 base, J shed 3 bases, and the junction held 9 bases outside the gene matches. The CDR3 extends over 19 amino acids. CDR3 region: CASSQGGDRGTFGANVLTF. The CDR3 nucleotides are TGCGCCAGCAGCCAAGGGGGGGACAGGGGTACGTTTGGGGCCAACGTCCTGACTTTC.

This clone is a singleton in its sample. V usage is TRBV5-1 and J usage is TRBJ2-5; D uncertain. CDR1 SGHRS and CDR2 YFSETQ come from the germline V gene. The CDR3 totals 13 residues. The V end lost 2 bases, the J end lost 0 bases, and 5 bases lay between the germline ends. CDR3 residues: CASSFTNQETQYF. The CDR3 nucleotides are TGCGCCAGCAGCTTTACTAACCAAGAGACCCAGTACTTC. Combining the CDR3 with reference TRBV5-1 and TRBJ2-5 gives the whole variable domain KAGVTQTPRYLIKTRGQQVTLSCSPISGHRSVSWYQQTPGQGLQFLFEYFSETQRNKGNFPGRFSGRQFSNSRSEMNVSTLELGDSALYLCASSFTNQETQYFGPGTRLLVL.

This chain uses TRBV7-9 with TRBJ1-1; a possible D gene is TRBD1 (6 bases). In germline, CDR1 is SEHNR, CDR2 FQNEAQ (reference sequence). CDR3 length: 15 amino acids. Trimming stripped 5 bases from V and 0 bases from J, with 13 bases between. The CDR3 coding sequence is TGTGCCAGCAGCAGCCGACAGGCGATGAACACTGAAGCTTTCTTT. This codes for CASSSRQAMNTEAFF.

The chain has TRBV7-9 and TRBJ1-4; the match to TRBD1 covers 8 bases. Germline V lookup: CDR1 SEHNR, CDR2 FQNEAQ (reference sequence). The CDR3 length is 15 residues. The V and J ends lost 5 bases and 6 bases, in that order; junction bases with no gene match: 8. The CDR3 DNA follows: TGTGCCAGCAGCCAAGCGACAGGGGTCCATGAAAAACTGTTTTTT. Encoded protein: CASSQATGVHEKLFF.

The chain recombines TRBV5-5 with TRBJ1-4, with 12 bases fitting TRBD1. The J segment lost 8 bases and the V segment lost 3 bases, leaving 5 bases of the junction unmatched. The CDR3 contains 15 residues. From germline, CDR1 is SGHKS and CDR2 YYEKEE (reference sequence). DNA for the CDR3: TGTGCCAGCAGCTGGGGACAGGGGGCCGGAGAAAAACTGTTTTTT. The encoded protein is CASSWGQGAGEKLFF.

The gene calls are TRBV19 and TRBJ2-2; the match to TRBD1 covers 9 bases. Germline loops: CDR1 LNHDA, CDR2 SQIVND (reference sequence). This CDR3 is 15 amino acids long. V dropped 7 bases and J dropped 6; count of bases not matched to a gene: 9. DNA for the CDR3: TGTGCCAGTAAGCTCCGGGACAGGGATTCCGGGGAGCTGTTTTTT. Translated, it gives CASKLRDRDSGELFF.

The chain carries TRBV18 and TRBJ2-1; a weak D match, TRBD2 (6 bases). The CDR3 extends over 15 amino acids. The V end lost 0 bases, the J end lost 4 bases, and 10 bases lay between the germline ends. The germline CDR1 and CDR2 sequences are KGHSH and LQKENI. The CDR3 is CASSPPSGVYNEQFF. The DNA of the CDR3 is TGTGCCAGCTCACCACCTAGCGGAGTATACAATGAGCAGTTCTTC.

This chain links TRBV5-4 with TRBJ1-6, with TRBD1 matching 7 bases. The CDR3 extends over 15 amino acids. From germline, CDR1 is SGHNT and CDR2 YYREEE (reference sequence). J was trimmed by 6 bases and V by 0 bases; bases with no gene match: 3. CDR3 nucleotides: TGTGCCAGCAGCTTGGTGGCAGGGGGTAATTCACCCCTCCACTTT. It codes for CASSLVAGGNSPLHF.

As concerns this clone: The same CDR3 is also encoded by other DNA sequences in this sample. The gene calls are TRBV2 and TRBJ2-5; D not certain. From germline, CDR1 is SNHLY and CDR2 FYNNEI. The V end lost 6 bases, the J end lost 2 bases, and 16 bases lay between the germline ends. There are 15 residues in the CDR3. This chain's CDR3 is CASSATRLAQETQYF. The CDR3 DNA follows: TGTGCCAGCAGCGCTACCCGACTCGCTCAAGAGACCCAGTACTTC.

On this clone itself: One end of the junction is discordant with germline, which a read error may explain. The genes are TRBV2 and TRBJ2-1; D call uncertain. The CDR3 runs 14 residues. Per germline, CDR1 SNHLY and CDR2 FYNNEI. The CDR3 reads CASSERYSHNEQFF. Written as DNA, the CDR3 is TGTGCCAGCAGTGAACGTTACTCCCACAATGAGCAGTTCTTC.

The chain couples TRBV7-9 to TRBJ2-5; D is possibly TRBD2 (6 bases). Between the trimmed V and J ends, which lost 3 bases and 5 bases, there was a span of 13 bases. This CDR3 comprises 14 residues. The germline V gene has CDR1 SEHNR and CDR2 FQNEAQ (reference sequence). CDR3 loop: CASSLGGVRETQYF. The CDR3 nucleotides are TGTGCCAGCAGCTTGGGCGGGGTTAGGGAGACCCAGTACTTC.

The J gene is TRBJ2-2, the V gene TRBV9; 14 bases map to TRBD2. Germline V gives CDR1 SGDLS, CDR2 YYNGEE. The CDR3 covers 16 residues. After removal of 7 bases from V and 11 bases from J, the junction contained 13 bases not matched to a gene. The CDR3 protein is CASGVTWGTSGSELFF. CDR3 coding DNA: TGTGCCAGCGGGGTGACATGGGGGACTAGCGGGAGTGAGCTGTTTTTT.

The chain couples TRBV19 to TRBJ1-1; D is uncertain. The germline gives CDR1 LNHDA, CDR2 SQIVND (reference sequence). The CDR3 covers 15 residues. Trimming took 7 bases from V and 1 from J, leaving 16 bases between them. Here the CDR3 reads CASNRRTAGNTEAFF. The CDR3 DNA sequence: TGTGCCAGTAACCGAAGGACGGCGGGGAACACTGAAGCTTTCTTT.

V gene TRBV12-5 combines with J gene TRBJ2-7; D gene unclear. CDR1 is LGHNT and CDR2 is FRNRAP in the germline V gene. The CDR3 extends over 12 amino acids. The V end was cut by 3 bases, the J end by 0 bases, with 3 bases between. Here the CDR3 reads CASGFNSYEQYF. The CDR3 DNA is TGTGCTAGTGGTTTCAACTCCTACGAGCAGTACTTC.

The sample holds a few counts of this clone. This rearrangement joins TRBV18 to TRBJ2-7; 13 bases are shared with TRBD2. The CDR3 length is 15 residues. V lost 6 bases and J lost 4; bases outside the gene matches: 6. Germline V gives CDR1 KGHSH, CDR2 LQKENI. CDR3 nucleotide sequence: TGTGCCAGCTCCCTGACTAGCGGGGGGTCATACGAGCAGTACTTC. Protein product: CASSLTSGGSYEQYF.

The genes are TRBV6-5 and TRBJ2-3; 8 bases are shared with TRBD1. The J segment lost 6 bases and the V segment lost 5 bases, leaving 7 bases of the junction unmatched. The CDR3 runs 14 residues. CDR1 and CDR2 from the germline V gene are MNHEY and SVGAGI. CDR3 region: CASSRGQVVDTQYF. The CDR3 DNA is TGTGCCAGCAGTCGGGGACAGGTCGTCGATACGCAGTATTTT.

J is TRBJ1-2 and V is TRBV28; 8 nucleotides match TRBD1. This CDR3 spans 15 amino acids. Unmatched junction bases numbered 12, after V lost 5 bases and J lost 7 bases. Per germline, CDR1 MDHEN and CDR2 SYDVKM. CDR3 sequence reads: CASSPQDREWFGYTF. The DNA for the CDR3 is TGTGCCAGCAGTCCACAGGACAGGGAATGGTTTGGCTACACCTTC.

Here the CDR3 DNA reads TGTGCCAGCAGCTTAGGGGGACAAGTCACCGGGGAGCTGTTTTTT. Its protein product is CASSLGGQVTGELFF. The chain uses TRBV11-3 and TRBJ2-2; D perhaps matches TRBD1 (6 bases). Trimming shortened V by 1 base and J by 4 bases, and 10 bases separated the two germline ends. The CDR3 sequence is 15 residues long. Looked up from germline, CDR1 is SGHNT and CDR2 is YENEEA.

This rearrangement joins TRBV12-5 to TRBJ2-3; D ambiguous. Trimming removed 0 bases from V and 4 bases from J, with 5 bases in between. CDR3 length: 13 residues. CDR1 LGHNT and CDR2 FRNRAP come from the germline V gene. For the CDR3, the DNA is TGTGCTAGTGGTTTGGTACTGGCAGATACGCAGTATTTT. The encoded protein is CASGLVLADTQYF. Complete variable domain (other parts from reference TRBV12-5 and TRBJ2-3): DARVTQTPRHKVTEMGQEVTMRCQPILGHNTVFWYRQTMMQGLELLAYFRNRAPLDDSGMPKDRFSAEMPDATLATLKIQPSEPRDSAVYFCASGLVLADTQYFGPGTRLTVL.